The 10 T cell receptor beta chains below come from one sample, sequenced in a study of technical replicates of blood from a handful of donors. TCRdb keeps only in-frame clones here, not all; method: immunoSEQ multiplex PCR. The sample records tens of thousands of clones, 89% being singletons. Specimen: T cells isolated from PBMCs. These receptors all come from a human donor in good health.

The chain links TRBV7-9 to TRBJ2-7; D possibly corresponds to TRBD2 (6 bases). Trimming shortened V by 2 bases and J by 2 bases, and 13 bases separated the two germline ends. This CDR3 has 15 residues. CDR1 is SEHNR and CDR2 is FQNEAQ in the germline V gene (reference sequence). DNA for the CDR3: TGTGCCAGCAGCTTAATCGGCGGGGCAGCCTACGAGCAGTACTTC. Its protein product is CASSLIGGAAYEQYF.

This sequence joins TRBV25-1 and TRBJ1-4, with 9 bases identical to TRBD1. This CDR3 has 16 residues. The J segment lost 8 bases and the V segment lost 1 base, leaving 8 bases of the junction unmatched. Germline V gene data show CDR1 as MGHDK and CDR2 as SYGVNS. The CDR3 reads CASSESPQGAWEKLFF. In DNA, the CDR3 is TGTGCCAGCAGTGAATCCCCACAGGGGGCTTGGGAAAAACTGTTTTTT.

This clone came up a few times. For the CDR3, the DNA is TGTGCCAGTAGTATGGAGGGACAGGACTTTCAGCCCCAGCATTTT. Protein sequence: CASSMEGQDFQPQHF. V is TRBV19 and J is TRBJ1-5; TRBD1 matches at 8 bases. The trim removed 3 bases at V and 6 bases at J, leaving 7 bases unmatched. CDR1 is LNHDA, CDR2 SQIVND, per germline (reference sequence). This CDR3 contains 15 residues.

Points on this clone: Within the sample, other DNA sequences also encode this same CDR3. The chain couples TRBV9 to TRBJ1-1; tentatively, D is TRBD1 (5 bases). This CDR3 contains 13 residues. The germline V gene has CDR1 SGDLS and CDR2 YYNGEE. V lost 0 bases and J 3 bases, leaving 6 bases between the germline ends. The CDR3 DNA reads TGTGCCAGCAGCGTAGCAGGGTACACTGAAGCTTTCTTT. This gives the protein CASSVAGYTEAFF.

The rearrangement uses TRBV10-3 and TRBJ1-2; TRBD1 is a possible D gene (5 bases). V was shortened by 4 bases and J by 5 bases, with 11 bases between the two germline ends. The CDR3 contains 13 residues. Germline assignment: CDR1 ENHRY and CDR2 SYGVKD. CDR3 nucleotide sequence: TGTGCCATCAGTGCAGGGCAGGCTTATGGCTACACCTTC. Translation: CAISAGQAYGYTF.

This clone was seen only once. The V and J genes are TRBV21-1 and TRBJ2-5; the listed D gene, TRBD1, was not tested against the DNA. TRBV21-1 corresponds to a pseudogene. The CDR3 loop spans 17 amino acids. CDR3 protein: CASSHPSSGTVQETQYF. The DNA for the CDR3 is TGTGCCAGCAGCCACCCCTCCTCCGGGACAGTACAAGAGACCCAGTACTTC.

This sequence joins TRBV30 and TRBJ2-3; D uncertain. The germline CDR1 and CDR2 sequences are GTSNPN and SVGIG (reference sequence). This CDR3 spans 13 amino acids. Deletions cut 0 bases from V and 1 base from J, with 5 bases between. The CDR3 sequence is CAWSVQGTDTQYF. The CDR3 coding sequence is TGTGCCTGGAGTGTGCAGGGCACAGATACGCAGTATTTT.

The chain carries TRBV6-5 and TRBJ1-1, with D perhaps TRBD1 (6 bases). Germline assignment: CDR1 MNHEY and CDR2 SVGAGI. Trimming pared 7 bases from V and 2 bases from J, leaving 14 bases between. The CDR3 is 14 residues long. The CDR3 protein is CASTEDRINTEAFF. The CDR3 DNA reads as TGTGCCAGCACCGAGGACAGAATTAACACTGAAGCTTTCTTT.

The J gene is TRBJ1-4, the V gene TRBV19, with D possibly being TRBD1 (6 bases). The CDR3 is 12 residues long. The V gene lost 4 bases and the J gene lost 7 bases, with 7 bases spanning the gap. In germline, CDR1 is LNHDA, CDR2 SQIVND (reference sequence). The CDR3 sequence is CASSTRGEKLFF. In DNA form, the CDR3 reads TGTGCCAGTAGTACCAGGGGTGAAAAACTGTTTTTT.

This sequence joins TRBV11-1 and TRBJ2-7; a weak D match, TRBD1 (5 bases). The CDR3 is 15 amino acids. The germline V gene has CDR1 SGHAT and CDR2 FQDESV (reference sequence). Trimming pared 7 bases from V and 3 bases from J, leaving 19 bases between. CDR3 amino acids: CASNAQGFGDYEQYF. For the CDR3, the DNA is TGTGCCAGCAACGCCCAGGGATTTGGAGACTACGAGCAGTACTTC.